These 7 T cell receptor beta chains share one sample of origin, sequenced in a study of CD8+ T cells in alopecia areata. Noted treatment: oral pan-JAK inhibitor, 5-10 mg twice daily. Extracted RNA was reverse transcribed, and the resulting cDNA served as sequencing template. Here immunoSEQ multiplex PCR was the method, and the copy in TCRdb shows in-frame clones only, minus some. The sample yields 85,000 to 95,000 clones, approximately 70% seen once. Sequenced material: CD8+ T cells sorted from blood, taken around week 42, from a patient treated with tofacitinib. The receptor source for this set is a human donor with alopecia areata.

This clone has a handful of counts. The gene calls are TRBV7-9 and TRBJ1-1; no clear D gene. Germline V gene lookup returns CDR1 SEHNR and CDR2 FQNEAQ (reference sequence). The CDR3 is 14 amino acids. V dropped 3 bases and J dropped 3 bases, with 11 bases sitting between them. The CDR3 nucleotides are TGTGCCAGCAGCTTCTCACGGTGGGACACTGAAGCTTTCTTT. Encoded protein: CASSFSRWDTEAFF.

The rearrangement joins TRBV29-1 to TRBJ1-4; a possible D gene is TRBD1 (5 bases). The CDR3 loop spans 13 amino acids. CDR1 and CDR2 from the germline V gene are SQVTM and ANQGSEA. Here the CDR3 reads CSALGGPDEKLFF. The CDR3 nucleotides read TGCAGTGCCTTGGGGGGTCCGGATGAAAAACTGTTTTTT. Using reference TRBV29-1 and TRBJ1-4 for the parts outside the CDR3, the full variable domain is SAVISQKPSRDICQRGTSLTIQCQVDSQVTMMFWYRQQPGQSLTLIATANQGSEATYESGFVIDKFPISRPNLTFSTLTVSNMSPEDSSIYLCSALGGPDEKLFFGSGTQLSVL.

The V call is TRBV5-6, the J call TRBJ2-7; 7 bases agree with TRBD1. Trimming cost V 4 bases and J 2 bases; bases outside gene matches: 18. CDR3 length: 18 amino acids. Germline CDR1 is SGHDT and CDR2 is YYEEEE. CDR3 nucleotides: TGTGCCAGCAGCCCGACGACTTCTGACAGGGTGTATACCTACGAGCAGTACTTC. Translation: CASSPTTSDRVYTYEQYF.

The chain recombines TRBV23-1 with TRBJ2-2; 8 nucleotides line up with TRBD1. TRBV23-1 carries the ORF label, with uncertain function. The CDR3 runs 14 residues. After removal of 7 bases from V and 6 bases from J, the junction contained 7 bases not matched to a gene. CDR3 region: CASNRQGKAGELFF. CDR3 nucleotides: TGCGCCAGCAATCGACAGGGGAAGGCCGGGGAGCTGTTTTTT.

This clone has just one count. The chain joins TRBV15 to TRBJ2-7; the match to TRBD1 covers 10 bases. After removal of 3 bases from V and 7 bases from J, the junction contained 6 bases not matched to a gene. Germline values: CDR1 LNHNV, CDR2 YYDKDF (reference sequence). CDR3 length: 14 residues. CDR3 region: CATSSGTGEGEQYF. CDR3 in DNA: TGTGCCACCAGCAGCGGGACAGGGGAGGGGGAGCAGTACTTC.

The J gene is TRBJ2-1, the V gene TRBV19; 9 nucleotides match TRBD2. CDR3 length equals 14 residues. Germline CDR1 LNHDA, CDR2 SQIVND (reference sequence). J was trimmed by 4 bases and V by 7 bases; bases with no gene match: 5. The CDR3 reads CASTVTSGYNEQFF. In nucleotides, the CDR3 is TGTGCCAGTACGGTAACTAGCGGGTACAATGAGCAGTTCTTC.

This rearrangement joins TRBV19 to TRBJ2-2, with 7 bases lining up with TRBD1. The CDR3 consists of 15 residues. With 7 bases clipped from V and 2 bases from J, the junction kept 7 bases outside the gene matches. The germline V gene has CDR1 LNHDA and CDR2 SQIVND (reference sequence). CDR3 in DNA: TGTGCCAGTACCACGACAGGGCGCAACACCGGGGAGCTGTTTTTT. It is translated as CASTTTGRNTGELFF.